These 5 T cell receptor beta chains originate from one sample sequenced in a study of Graves' ophthalmopathy and Graves' hyperthyroidism. As the template, RNA transcripts were used to amplify TCR beta CDR3 regions. An opening RT-PCR round employed HTBI primers and preceded a second-round multiplex PCR. Each CDR3 protein gets one entry after TCRdb re-called the multiplex PCR reads with MiXCR. The profile shows over a million distinct CDR3 sequences, 36% of them singletons. Sequenced: peripheral blood or thyroid tissue (not recorded which). These receptors came from an adult man with Graves' hyperthyroidism.

This clonotype was seen more than once but under ten times. This sequence joins TRBV19 and TRBJ1-2, with a weak D call TRBD1 (5 bases). Trimming pared 9 bases from V and 2 bases from J, leaving 16 bases between. Germline CDR1 is LNHDA and CDR2 is SQIVND (reference sequence). The CDR3 is 14 residues long. The DNA of the CDR3 is TGTGCCAGCAGGCTGGGGGGGACGAACTATGGCTACACCTTC. It is translated as CASRLGGTNYGYTF.

The chain employs TRBV19 and TRBJ2-7; 8 nucleotides align to TRBD2. The CDR3 sequence is 14 residues long. Germline CDR1 reads LNHDA; CDR2 reads SQIVND (reference sequence). With 3 bases clipped from V and 5 bases from J, the junction kept 6 bases outside the gene matches. The CDR3 bases are TGTGCCAGTAGTATTTCTAGCGGGCCCCACGAGCAGTACTTC. This translates into CASSISSGPHEQYF.

There are many counts of this clonotype. This chain connects TRBV20-1 to TRBJ1-4; the D is unclear. CDR3 size: 13 residues. Germline assignment: CDR1 DFQATT and CDR2 SNEGSKA (reference sequence). Trimming removed 5 bases from V and 8 bases from J, with 15 bases in between. CDR3 in DNA: TGCAGTGCTTGGGGTCGAACAGCCGAAAAACTGTTTTTT. Translating gives CSAWGRTAEKLFF.

The rearrangement joins TRBV7-8 to TRBJ1-5, with D unresolved. There are 17 residues in the CDR3. Germline assignment: CDR1 SGHVS and CDR2 FQNEAQ. V dropped 0 bases and J dropped 9 bases, with 21 bases sitting between them. The CDR3 coding sequence is TGTGCCAGCAGCTTAGCTTCCGACCTCGGGCCTGGATGGCCCCAGCATTTT. The encoded protein is CASSLASDLGPGWPQHF. Full variable domain (outside the CDR3, taken from reference TRBV7-8 and TRBJ1-5): GAGVSQSPRYKVAKRGQDVALRCDPISGHVSLFWYQQALGQGPEFLTYFQNEAQLDKSGLPSDRFFAERPEGSVSTLKIQRTQQEDSAVYLCASSLASDLGPGWPQHFGDGTRLSIL.

This clonotype showed up many times. The rearrangement joins TRBV7-9 to TRBJ2-7, with 8 nucleotides matching TRBD2. Germline V CDR1 and CDR2: SEHNR, FQNEAQ (reference sequence). This CDR3 region has 15 residues. Trimming took 0 bases from V and 9 from J; bases not matched to a gene: 10. CDR3 in amino acids: CASSLARGERGRQYF. The DNA for the CDR3 is TGTGCCAGCAGCTTAGCGCGGGGGGAACGAGGTCGGCAGTACTTC.